A single sample is the source of the 9 T cell receptor beta chains below, sequenced in a study of blood T cell repertoires in COVID-19. The protocol was immunoSEQ multiplex PCR, while the TCRdb copy is restricted to in-frame clones and leaves out a portion. The sample has 250,000 to 300,000 clones, about 88% seen once. The sample consisted of peripheral blood. Source of these receptors: a woman aged 40 to 50 who had recovered from COVID-19.

The chain joins TRBV7-2 to TRBJ1-6, with a tentative D call TRBD1 (6 bases). Trimming cost V 1 base and J 9 bases, with 13 bases left between them. The CDR3 length is 15 residues. Germline V gene data show CDR1 as SGHTA and CDR2 as FQGNSA. The CDR3 sequence: CASSLDRALGSPLHF. The CDR3 DNA follows: TGTGCCAGCAGCTTAGACAGGGCTCTGGGTTCACCCCTCCACTTT.

The V and J genes are TRBV7-3 and TRBJ2-2, with D tentatively TRBD1 (5 bases). The CDR3 spans 16 residues. V dropped 6 bases and J dropped 0 bases, with 14 bases sitting between them. CDR1 and CDR2 (germline): SGHTA, FQGTGA. CDR3 sequence reads: CASRLGAHPNTGELFF. CDR3 in DNA: TGTGCCAGCAGGCTAGGGGCCCACCCGAACACCGGGGAGCTGTTTTTT. Full variable domain (missing parts from reference TRBV7-3 and TRBJ2-2): GAGVSQTPSNKVTEKGKYVELRCDPISGHTALYWYRQSLGQGPEFLIYFQGTGAADDSGLPNDRFFAVRPEGSVSTLKIQRTERGDSAVYLCASRLGAHPNTGELFFGEGSRLTVL.

The chain recombines TRBV4-1 with TRBJ2-3; D perhaps matches TRBD1 (6 bases). CDR3 size: 17 residues. CDR1 is MGHRA and CDR2 is YSYEKL in the germline V gene. Trimming left V 3 bases short and J 0 bases short, with 16 bases between. In DNA, the CDR3 is TGCGCCAGCAGCCAGACCCTGACAGGCCCCAGCACAGATACGCAGTATTTT. It yields the protein CASSQTLTGPSTDTQYF.

This chain joins TRBV7-8 and TRBJ2-3; TRBD2 is a possible D gene (6 bases). Germline CDR1 and CDR2: SGHVS and FQNEAQ. Trimming took off 1 base at V and 6 bases at J, with 17 bases between the two ends. The CDR3 is 16 residues long. Here the CDR3 reads CASSLGRGAWMDTQYF. DNA of the CDR3: TGTGCCAGCAGCTTAGGTCGCGGGGCCTGGATGGATACGCAGTATTTT.

The chain joins TRBV29-1 to TRBJ1-2, with 8 bases identical to TRBD1. The ends lost 7 bases at V and 5 bases at J; junction bases unmatched: 12. The CDR3 totals 14 residues. Germline CDR1 reads SQVTM; CDR2 reads ANQGSEA. This CDR3 reads CSASTGRGPYGYTF. The CDR3 DNA reads TGCAGCGCCTCAACGGGCAGGGGGCCGTATGGCTACACCTTC.

The chain employs TRBV5-1 and TRBJ2-1, with TRBD2 identical over 15 bases. The V gene end was trimmed by 0 bases and the J gene end by 9 bases; junction bases not matched to a gene: 1. Germline V gene sequence: CDR1 SGHRS, CDR2 YFSETQ. The length of the CDR3 is 15 residues. DNA of the CDR3: TGCGCCAGCAGCTTGGGGACTAGCGGGAGGGGTGAGCAGTTCTTC. Its protein is CASSLGTSGRGEQFF.

This clone was seen a handful of times. The gene calls are TRBV19 and TRBJ1-5; 7 bases are shared with TRBD1. Germline trimming cut 1 base from V and 6 bases from J; bases unmatched to any gene: 9. Germline V lookup: CDR1 LNHDA, CDR2 SQIVND (reference sequence). The length of the CDR3 is 16 residues. CDR3 in DNA: TGTGCCAGTAGTATAGGGAGACAGGGTGGGGGTCAGCCCCAGCATTTT. Protein: CASSIGRQGGGQPQHF. The entire variable domain, with the rest obtained from reference TRBV19 and TRBJ1-5, is as follows: DGGITQSPKYLFRKEGQNVTLSCEQNLNHDAMYWYRQDPGQGLRLIYYSQIVNDFQKGDIAEGYSVSREKKESFPLTVTSAQKNPTAFYLCASSIGRQGGGQPQHFGDGTRLSIL.

The chain is built from TRBV6-5 and TRBJ2-1; 8 bases map to TRBD2. This CDR3 has 14 amino acids. The junction had 4 bases not matched to a gene; V was cut back by 7 bases and J by 2 bases. Germline V gene sequence: CDR1 MNHEY, CDR2 SVGAGI. The CDR3 spells CASTPGLAYNEQFF. The CDR3 nucleotides are TGTGCCAGCACCCCGGGACTAGCCTACAATGAGCAGTTCTTC.

The rearrangement uses TRBV27 and TRBJ1-1, with TRBD1 as a possible D gene (5 bases). Trimming took 8 bases from V and 3 from J, leaving 16 bases between them. The CDR3 runs 14 residues. CDR1 and CDR2 (germline): MNHEY, SMNVEV (reference sequence). The CDR3 DNA is TGTGCCAGCGGGGCCTGGGGCAGGGACACTGAAGCTTTCTTT. Its protein product is CASGAWGRDTEAFF.